This T cell receptor (beta chain) derives from a study of blood T cell repertoires in COVID-19 (dated by TCRdb to about 2020). Notes on the research overall: Collaborator samples came from the United States, Italy and Spain and covered acute and convalescent phases of COVID-19. The material from the prospective study consisted of cDNA or gDNA derived from T cells, B-cell-depleted T cells, or PBMCs. Deeply sampled blood TCRbeta repertoires from subjects exposed to, actively infected with, or recovered from COVID-19 were included in the dataset. The repertoires were released in a freely available public database intended as a resource for research on the immune response to SARS-CoV-2. Samples came from the ongoing ImmuneRACE study (first 160 participants) plus 1,254 subjects from 6 global collaborators. The sample metadata nearly always contained a de-identified subject ID, COVID-19 status, age in years and sex. HLA class I and class II types, where available, came from metadata supplied by the sample provider rather than from assay-based typing.

TCRbeta CDR3 regions were amplified from genomic DNA by means of the immunoSEQ Assay, a bias-controlled multiplex PCR. In the authors' own workflow: The number of nucleated cells in each sample was estimated from the amplification of reference gene primers within the assay. To quantify the absolute abundance of each unique TCRbeta CDR3 rearrangement, sequence reads were collapsed and filtered. For each sample, productive Simpson clonality was calculated as the square root of Simpson's diversity index across productive rearrangements. This is the immuneACCESS table as TCRdb keeps it, with only in-frame sequences that have V and J called. A part of the clones is gone; compared with another copy, unresolved V genes explain less than half, and the rest is unexplained. The V and J calls and clone size come from that table; D and trimming were worked out from the DNA. Counted in this sample were 350,000 to 400,000 clones; around 89% of them appeared once. The top ten clones comprise about 1.1% of the sample.

Concerning this clone: Its target antigen remains unknown. Base qualities are not provided; no much larger clone lies one nucleotide away.

CDR1 is given as PRHDT and CDR2 as FYEKMQ, both from the germline V gene (reference sequence). The CDR3 numbers 15 residues from cysteine through phenylalanine. Only CDR3 DNA remains: 45 bases, in frame from the first base. At the junction V is shortened by 4 bases and J by 0 bases, with 12 bases in between. Participants in the prospective study were enrolled through a virtual design, were aged about 18 to 100 years, and lived in about two dozen United States geographic areas. To assign participants to cohorts, the prospective study relied on clinical history that participants themselves reported in a screening survey and a study questionnaire. Recovered participants in ImmuneRACE Cohort 3 were defined as having two consecutive negative NP/OP PCR tests, clearance from a healthcare professional, or resolution of symptoms. In the prospective study, mobile phlebotomists collected whole blood, serum and a nasopharyngeal or oropharyngeal swab from each participant. Additional blood draws and questionnaires over an approximately 2-month period could optionally be provided by prospective study participants. Before DNA extraction, blood samples from the prospective study were shipped at room temperature or frozen.

What the study reported, not specific to this receptor: The quantity of clinical and demographic metadata differed by source and by participant and was supplied without curation.

The chain uses TRBV13 and TRBJ1-2; a tentative D match to TRBD1 spans 5 bases. The clonotype was recovered from a woman aged 18-29 years who had recovered from COVID-19. Specimen: PBMCs or T cells enriched from blood (not recorded which). CDR3 reads: CASSSAGGSNYGYTF. DNA sequence: TGTGCCAGCAGCTCCGCCGGGGGTTCTAACTATGGCTACACCTTC.